These 5 T cell receptor beta chains came from one sample sequenced in a study of cytomegalovirus exposure and HLA in healthy donors. Amplification used 60 Vbeta primers and 13 Jbeta primers. Profiled with immunoSEQ multiplex PCR; TCRdb holds only in-frame clones, not every one. The sample yields a few hundred thousand clones, about 75% seen once. The specimen was PBMCs. The receptors here all came from a man between 18 and 35 years old in good health and CMV-seronegative.

The chain joins TRBV7-3 to TRBJ2-6; TRBD2 matches 9 bases. After removal of 4 bases from V and 0 bases from J, the junction contained 4 bases not matched to a gene. The CDR3 has 17 residues. Germline assignment: CDR1 SGHTA and CDR2 FQGTGA. CDR3 nucleotides: TGTGCCAGCAGCTCCAGCGGGGGGATCTCTGGGGCCAACGTCCTGACTTTC. It specifies CASSSSGGISGANVLTF.

This clone was observed a single time. The chain recombines TRBV6-5 with TRBJ2-5; 7 nucleotides agree with TRBD2. There are 15 residues in the CDR3. The V segment lost 0 bases and the J segment 2 bases; nucleotides outside the gene matches: 3. CDR1 is MNHEY, CDR2 SVGAGI, per germline. This CDR3 reads CASSYSSGVQETQYF. As DNA, the CDR3 is TGTGCCAGCAGTTACTCGAGCGGGGTACAAGAGACCCAGTACTTC.

The rearrangement uses TRBV27 and TRBJ1-5; 9 bases are a match to TRBD1. The CDR3 length is 14 residues. The V gene's germline CDR1 is MNHEY and CDR2 SMNVEV (reference sequence). V trimming: 5 bases; J trimming: 7 bases; junction bases outside the gene matches: 6. The CDR3 sequence: CASSPTGGSQPQHF. CDR3 coding DNA: TGTGCCAGCAGTCCCACAGGGGGCTCACAGCCCCAGCATTTT.

In DNA, the CDR3 is TGTGCCAGCAGTCCGCTTAGCGGGGGGGCCGGTGAGCAGTTCTTC. This codes for CASSPLSGGAGEQFF. The J gene is TRBJ2-1, the V gene TRBV6-5, with 11 bases that match TRBD2. Losses at the gene ends were 5 bases for V and 9 bases for J; bases not matched to a gene: 9. Germline CDR1 is MNHEY and CDR2 is SVGAGI. The CDR3 is 15 amino acids.

The chain employs TRBV4-3 and TRBJ1-2, with D hard to call. Germline V gives CDR1 LGHNA, CDR2 YSLEER. V lost 0 bases and J 7 bases, leaving 15 bases between the germline ends. This CDR3 has 15 residues. CDR3 sequence: CASSQEGGQGGGYTF. The CDR3 nucleotides read TGCGCCAGCAGCCAAGAGGGCGGTCAAGGAGGTGGCTACACCTTC.